This T cell receptor beta chain was identified in a study of T cells after yellow fever vaccination. From germline, CDR1 is SGHVS and CDR2 FNYEAQ. V was pared by 1 base and J by 5 bases, with 14 bases between. The CDR3 has 16 amino acids. This clonotype was recorded at least ten times. TCRdb itself ran the 5' RACE reads through MiXCR, one entry per CDR3 protein. The data show about 240,000 distinct CDR3 sequences, with about 3.5% seen just once and approximately 18% held by the top ten. The chain links TRBV7-6 to TRBJ2-2, with D perhaps matching TRBD1 or TRBD2 (6 bases each). The receptor was isolated from a man aged 18-30 years who received the YFV17D yellow fever vaccine. Sample: PBMCs, taken 15 days after the yellow fever booster vaccination. The CDR3, as DNA: TGTGCCAGCAGCTTAGATGGGGGGCCAGGAACCGGGGAGCTGTTTTTT. This sequence encodes CASSLDGGPGTGELFF.